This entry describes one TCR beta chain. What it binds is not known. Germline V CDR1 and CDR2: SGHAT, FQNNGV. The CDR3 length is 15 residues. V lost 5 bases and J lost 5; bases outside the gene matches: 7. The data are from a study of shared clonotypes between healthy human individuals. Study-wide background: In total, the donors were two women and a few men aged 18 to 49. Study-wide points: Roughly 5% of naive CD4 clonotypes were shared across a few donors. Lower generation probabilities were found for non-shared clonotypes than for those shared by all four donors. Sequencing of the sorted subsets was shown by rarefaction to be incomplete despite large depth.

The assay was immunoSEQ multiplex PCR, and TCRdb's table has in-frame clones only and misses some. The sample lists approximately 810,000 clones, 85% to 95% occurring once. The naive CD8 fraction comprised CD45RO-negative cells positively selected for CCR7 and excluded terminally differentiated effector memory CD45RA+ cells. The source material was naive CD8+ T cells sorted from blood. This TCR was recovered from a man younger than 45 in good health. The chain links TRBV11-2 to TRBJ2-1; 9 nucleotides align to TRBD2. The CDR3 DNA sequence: TGTGCCAGCAGCCCCAGGACTAGCGTAGACAATGAGCAGTTCTTC. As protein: CASSPRTSVDNEQFF.